Listed below are T cell receptor beta chains from one sample, sequenced in a study of blood T cell repertoires in COVID-19. Using immunoSEQ multiplex PCR, the repertoire was profiled, and TCRdb retains in-frame clones only, with some absent. The table lists roughly 250,000 clones, less than 90% of them singletons. The sequenced sample was peripheral blood. These receptors were obtained from a woman in her 30s with COVID-19, enrolled during active disease. Both conserved end residues are trimmed from each CDR3.

v_gene | CDR3aa
TRBV5-4 | ASSWAHSYEQY
TRBV19 | ASSAQGFGQPQH
TRBV19 | ATEEGAGYGYT
TRBV19 | ASSSGTGIFGEKLF
TRBV5-1 | ASSYQRGGTGELF
TRBV6-5 | ASCKSGGIPYEQY
TRBV15 | ATSLYFGTDTQY
TRBV5-1 | ASSEDRVWDGYT
TRBV10-2 | ASGRFTGELF
TRBV2 | ASISPGDYGYT
TRBV4-2 | ASSQQGAEDGYT
TRBV5-6 | ASSFRGFNEKLF
TRBV19 | ASSGQDFNEQF
TRBV5-5 | ASSDGQIPNEQY
TRBV10-1 | ASSESVGNEQF
TRBV6-5 | ASTSYGGGTEAF
TRBV3-1/TRBV3-2 | ASSQDYRDWGETQY
TRBV7-8 | ASSLTANTGELF
TRBV5-1 | ASSLADTDTGELF
TRBV24-1 | ATRRLAGVNEQF
TRBV7-2 | ASSALWAPADEQF
TRBV5-1 | ASSLVPGTEAF
TRBV19 | ASSSSGYQETQY
TRBV28 | ASTLGWQAVGYT
TRBV14 | ASSQEGQLMNTEAF